This T cell receptor (beta chain) was identified in a study of neoadjuvant anti-PD-1 for oral cavity cancer. General study points: Each response group had just three patients in TCR analyses. Higher pretreatment Treg/Th17 ratios tracked higher pretreatment blood clonality.

Noted time point: after neoadjuvant nivolumab, at surgical resection. Patients had HPV-negative, locally advanced oral cavity squamous cell carcinoma. PBMCs were not maintained or expanded in culture before analysis. CDR1 is SNHLY and CDR2 is FYNNEI in the germline V gene. The CDR3 runs 14 residues. The J segment lost 1 base and the V segment lost 8 bases, leaving 4 bases of the junction unmatched. Note on this clone: The antigen is undetermined.

Only in-frame clones appear in the TCRdb table, and some are missing; sequencing was by immunoSEQ multiplex PCR. The repertoire holds just under 70,000 clones, 85% seen once, with approximately 3% in the top ten. This receptor was identified in a person aged 40-85 years with oral cavity squamous cell carcinoma. The chain links TRBV2 to TRBJ2-2, with 7 positions matching TRBD1. Sequenced here: PBMCs, sampled after nivolumab (anti-PD-1) treatment. In DNA, the CDR3 is TGTGCCAGCGGGGGACAGATGAACACCGGGGAGCTGTTTTTT. Protein sequence: CASGGQMNTGELFF. Full variable domain (missing parts from reference TRBV2 and TRBJ2-2): EPEVTQTPSHQVTQMGQEVILRCVPISNHLYFYWYRQILGQKVEFLVSFYNNEISEKSEIFDDQFSVERPDGSNFTLKIRSTKLEDSAMYFCASGGQMNTGELFFGEGSRLTVL.